This is a list of T cell receptor beta chains from one sample in a study of blood T cell repertoires in COVID-19. Some clones are missing from TCRdb's copy, which holds only in-frame ones; the method was immunoSEQ multiplex PCR. This sample has around 160,000 clones; 75% to 90% occur once, and the top ten carry 13%. The sequencing input was peripheral blood. The receptor set was obtained from a man aged 18 to 29 with COVID-19, enrolled during active disease. CDR3s include the opening cysteine and the closing phenylalanine or tryptophan. The order of the fields is D gene, J gene, CDR3 length, V gene, clone size, CDR3 DNA, CDR3 protein. The D gene is left open where the match is weak. Clone size, where shown, is once, few, many, or a class for clones that have expanded.

- TRBJ2-3 12 TRBV28 few TGTGCCAGCAACCGAGGCACAGATACGCAGTATTTT CASNRGTDTQYF
- TRBJ2-7 12 TRBV28 - TGTGCCAGCACCCAGGGGTCCTACGAGCAGTACTTC CASTQGSYEQYF
TRBD2 TRBJ2-1 15 TRBV28 - TGTGCCAGCAGTTCCCTAGCGGGTACCTACAATGAGCAGTTCTTC CASSSLAGTYNEQFF
TRBD1 TRBJ1-2 16 TRBV9 - TGTGCCAGCAGCGACAGGGGGTCTCTCCTTAACTATGGCTACACCTTC CASSDRGSLLNYGYTF
TRBD2 TRBJ2-7 16 TRBV5-1 - TGCGCCAGCAGCTCCTTCCCCGGGGGGGGCCTCTACGAGCAGTACTTC CASSSFPGGGLYEQYF
- TRBJ2-5 14 TRBV7-6 - TGTGCCAGCAGCTTATCCGGGACACGGGAGACCCAGTACTTC CASSLSGTRETQYF
TRBD2 TRBJ2-3 16 TRBV28 few TGTGCCAGCAGTTTGGGTAGCGGGGACTCCACAGATACGCAGTATTTT CASSLGSGDSTDTQYF
TRBD1 TRBJ2-1 16 TRBV10-3 once TGTGCCATCAGTGACCCTGACAGGGGTGCCTACAATGAGCAGTTCTTC CAISDPDRGAYNEQFF
TRBD1 TRBJ2-7 16 TRBV5-1 once TGCGCCAGCAGCAACGACAGGGGGCAGTGGTCCTACGAGCAGTACTTC CASSNDRGQWSYEQYF
- TRBJ2-1 14 TRBV29-1 - - CSVEMLVGGGSWFF
TRBD1 TRBJ2-3 17 TRBV27 - TGTGCCAGCAGTCTTTCCTGGACAGGGGGGTACACAGATACGCAGTATTTT CASSLSWTGGYTDTQYF
- TRBJ2-2 14 TRBV11-3 - TGTGCCAGCAGCGGCAGGGCGAACACCGGGGAGCTGTTTTTT CASSGRANTGELFF
TRBD2 TRBJ2-7 14 TRBV7-9 once TGTGCCAGCAGCCCGAATTCCGGGAGGGACGAGCAGTACTTC CASSPNSGRDEQYF
- TRBJ2-4 16 TRBV2 - TGTGCCAGCAGTGAAAGGGGGTTTTTGGCCAAAAACATTCAGTACTTC CASSERGFLAKNIQYF
- TRBJ2-2 16 TRBV7-9 - TGTGCCAGCAGCTCGCGGGACAGATTTGACACCGGGGAGCTGTTTTTT CASSSRDRFDTGELFF
- TRBJ2-2 12 TRBV19 once TGTGCCAGTAGTACCCCTCCCGGGGAGCTGTTTTTT CASSTPPGELFF